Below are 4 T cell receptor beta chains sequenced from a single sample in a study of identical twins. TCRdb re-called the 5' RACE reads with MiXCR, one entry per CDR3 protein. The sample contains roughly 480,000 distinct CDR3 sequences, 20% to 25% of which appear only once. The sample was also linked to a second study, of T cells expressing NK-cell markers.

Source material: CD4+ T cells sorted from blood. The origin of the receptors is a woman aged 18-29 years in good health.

The CDR3 DNA reads as TGTGCCAGCAGTAGACTAGCTTACGATGAGCAGTTCTTC. Amino acids: CASSRLAYDEQFF. This chain uses TRBV14 with TRBJ2-1; 7 bases are shared with TRBD2. With 6 bases clipped from V and 8 bases from J, the junction kept 7 bases outside the gene matches. The CDR3 sequence is 13 residues long. The germline V gene has CDR1 SGHDN and CDR2 FVKESK.

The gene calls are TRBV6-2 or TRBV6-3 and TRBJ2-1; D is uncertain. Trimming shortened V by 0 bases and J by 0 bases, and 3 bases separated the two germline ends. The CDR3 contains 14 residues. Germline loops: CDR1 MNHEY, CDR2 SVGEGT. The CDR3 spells CASSYSASYNEQFF. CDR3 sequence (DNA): TGTGCCAGCAGTTACTCGGCCTCCTACAATGAGCAGTTCTTC.

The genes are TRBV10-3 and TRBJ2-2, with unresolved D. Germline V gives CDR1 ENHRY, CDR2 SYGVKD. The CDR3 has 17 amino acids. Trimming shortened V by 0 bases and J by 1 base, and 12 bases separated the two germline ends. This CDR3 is CAISESLGIQNTGELFF. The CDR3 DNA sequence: TGTGCCATCAGTGAGTCTTTGGGGATTCAGAACACCGGGGAGCTGTTTTTT.

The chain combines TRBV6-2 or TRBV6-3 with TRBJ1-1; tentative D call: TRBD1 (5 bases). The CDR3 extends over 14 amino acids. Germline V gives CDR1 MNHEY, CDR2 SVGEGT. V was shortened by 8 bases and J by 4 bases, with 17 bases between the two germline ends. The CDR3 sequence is CASGIQVGRTEAFF. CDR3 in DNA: TGTGCCAGCGGAATACAGGTCGGACGCACTGAAGCTTTCTTT.